Following are 10 T cell receptor beta chains from one sample sequenced in a study of T cell repertoires in cytomegalovirus infection. MiXCR, run by TCRdb on the reads, gives a single entry per CDR3 protein. In the table there are more than 85,000 distinct CDR3 sequences, less than 25% of which are singletons. The specimen sequenced was CD8+ T cells from PBMCs. Receptor source: a human donor in good health (CMV status not recorded). Some clones in this sample may be carry-over from other donors' samples.

In this sample, this clonotype turned up many times. V and J are TRBV11-2 and TRBJ2-1; 8 bases agree with TRBD2. The germline CDR1 and CDR2 sequences are SGHAT and FQNNGV. This CDR3 is built from 14 residues. Trimming took 8 bases from V and 6 from J; bases not matched to a gene: 9. The DNA for the CDR3 is TGTGCCAGCCGACTTAGCGGGGTAGTCAATGAGCAGTTCTTC. The encoded protein is CASRLSGVVNEQFF.

This clonotype was counted a few times. The rearrangement uses TRBV11-2 and TRBJ2-2; no firm D call. The V end lost 4 bases, the J end lost 0 bases, and 9 bases lay between the germline ends. This CDR3 contains 15 residues. Germline V gene data show CDR1 as SGHAT and CDR2 as FQNNGV. CDR3 protein: CASSSNSPNTGELFF. DNA of the CDR3: TGTGCCAGCAGCTCCAATTCCCCGAACACCGGGGAGCTGTTTTTT. Drawing the rest from reference TRBV11-2 and TRBJ2-2, the complete variable domain is EAGVAQSPRYKIIEKRQSVAFWCNPISGHATLYWYQQILGQGPKLLIQFQNNGVVDDSQLPKDRFSAERLKGVDSTLKIQPAKLEDSAVYLCASSSNSPNTGELFFGEGSRLTVL.

Ten or more counts support this clonotype. At one end, the junction sequence differs from germline, possibly due to a read error. The chain recombines TRBV7-9 with TRBJ2-7, with TRBD2 identical over 15 bases. The CDR3 totals 17 residues. Germline CDR1 reads SEHNR; CDR2 reads FQNEAQ (reference sequence). The CDR3: CASSLAIGTSGRYEQYF. As DNA, the CDR3 is TGTGCCAGCAGCCTAGCCATTGGGACTAGCGGGAGGTACGAGCAGTACTTC.

This clonotype was counted at least ten times. This sequence joins TRBV4-2 and TRBJ2-6; maybe TRBD2 (6 bases). Trimming stripped 3 bases from V and 0 bases from J, with 15 bases between. Germline V gene data show CDR1 as LGHNA and CDR2 as YNFKEQ. The CDR3 is 18 residues long. The CDR3 sequence is CASSHPAAGSSGANVLTF. For the CDR3, the DNA is TGTGCCAGCAGCCATCCGGCGGCGGGGAGCTCTGGGGCCAACGTCCTGACTTTC.

This clonotype was seen many times. This chain uses TRBV7-9 with TRBJ2-7; weak D call: TRBD1 (5 bases). Trimming left V 2 bases short and J 5 bases short, with 13 bases between. The CDR3 loop spans 14 amino acids. The germline CDR1 and CDR2 sequences are SEHNR and FQNEAQ (reference sequence). The CDR3 sequence is CASSLNLGQNEQYF. DNA for the CDR3: TGTGCCAGCAGCTTAAATCTGGGGCAGAACGAGCAGTACTTC.

This clonotype appeared once. The genes are TRBV20-1 and TRBJ2-2; the D gene is possibly TRBD2 (6 bases). Germline CDR1 reads DFQATT; CDR2 reads SNEGSKA (reference sequence). Trimming shortened V by 3 bases and J by 2 bases, and 7 bases separated the two germline ends. The CDR3 extends over 13 amino acids. The CDR3 region is CSARDYNTGELFF. CDR3 coding DNA: TGCAGTGCTAGGGACTACAACACCGGGGAGCTGTTTTTT.

The CDR3 bases are TGTGCCAGCAGTGAGGCCCGGGAGAACACTGAAGCTTTCTTT. Translated: CASSEARENTEAFF. The chain employs TRBV27 and TRBJ1-1, with unresolved D. The germline V gene encodes CDR1 MNHEY and CDR2 SMNVEV (reference sequence). V gave up 5 bases and J gave up 1 base, with 11 bases separating them. The CDR3 totals 14 residues.

This sequence joins TRBV13 and TRBJ2-7; 7 nucleotides align to TRBD2. Trimming took 0 bases from V and 3 from J; bases not matched to a gene: 5. CDR3 length equals 15 residues. Per germline, CDR1 PRHDT and CDR2 FYEKMQ (reference sequence). Here the CDR3 DNA reads TGTGCCAGCAGCTTAGGCCTGGGGGGGAGCTACGAGCAGTACTTC. Translation gives CASSLGLGGSYEQYF.

The table lists this clonotype with many counts. The chain joins TRBV4-2 to TRBJ2-5; D possibly corresponds to TRBD2 (6 bases). Deletions cut 4 bases from V and 1 base from J, with 13 bases between. The germline V gene has CDR1 LGHNA and CDR2 YNFKEQ. This CDR3 is 15 amino acids long. CDR3 protein: CASSRYLAFQETQYF. The CDR3 DNA reads as TGTGCCAGCAGCCGGTACCTAGCGTTCCAAGAGACCCAGTACTTC.

This clonotype came up many times. This rearrangement joins TRBV7-8 to TRBJ2-3, with 10 positions matching TRBD1. V was pared by 5 bases and J by 4 bases, with 9 bases of the junction left unmatched. Germline assignment: CDR1 SGHVS and CDR2 FQNEAQ. The CDR3 extends over 16 amino acids. CDR3 coding DNA: TGTGCCAGCAGCATAACCGGGACAGGGGTGCCAGATACGCAGTATTTT. It encodes CASSITGTGVPDTQYF.